The 10 T cell receptor beta chains listed next were all sequenced from one sample in a study of T cells in women clearing cervical HPV infection. Measured with immunoSEQ multiplex PCR; TCRdb has only the in-frame clones, and not every one. The sample table includes some 16,000 clones. What was sequenced was blood buffy coat. These TCRs come from a woman aged 18 to 75 with a cervical HPV16 infection that either progressed to CIN3+ or cleared (not recorded which).

Points on this clone: From the germline J gene comes the end of the CDR3, since the read stops 3 residues before it. The chain uses TRBV2 and TRBJ1-1; a weak D match, TRBD1 (6 bases). This CDR3 spans 15 amino acids. Germline V gene data show CDR1 as SNHLY and CDR2 as FYNNEI. V lost 4 bases to trimming and J lost 1 base, with 13 bases between them. Incomplete CDR3 DNA: TGTGCCAGCAGTGTTCATTCGGGACAGAACACTGAA. Its translation is CASSVHSGQNTE. The CDR3 in full is CASSVHSGQNTEAFF.

Comments on this clone: The sequence runs out 3 residues before the end of the CDR3; the remainder is reconstructed from the germline J gene. The chain couples TRBV7-6 to TRBJ1-1; 9 bases align to TRBD1. Germline V CDR1 and CDR2: SGHVS, FNYEAQ. The CDR3 runs 17 residues. Incomplete CDR3 DNA: TGTGCCAGCAGCTCGGCGCTCATTCGGACAGGGGAGGAGACC. Residues: CASSSALIRTGEET. The full-length CDR3 reads as CASSSALIRTGEETAFF.

Concerning this clone: The read terminates 3 residues before the CDR3 end, so the remaining end is supplied by the germline J gene. V is TRBV7-8 and J is TRBJ2-2; perhaps TRBD1 as D (6 bases). V was clipped by 1 base and J by 5 bases, with 11 bases between them. CDR3 length: 15 amino acids. From germline, CDR1 is SGHVS and CDR2 FQNEAQ. The CDR3 bases that were read are TGTGCCAGCAGCTTAGGGGGACATGTAACCGGGGAG. Translated, it gives CASSLGGHVTGE. The entire CDR3 reads CASSLGGHVTGELFF.

In regard to this clone: The read terminates 3 residues ahead of where the CDR3 ends, so the germline J gene completes it. This rearrangement joins TRBV20-1 to TRBJ1-2; TRBD1 might be the D (5 bases). CDR1 and CDR2 (germline): DFQATT, SNEGSKA (reference sequence). The CDR3 extends over 13 amino acids. Trimming stripped 5 bases from V and 0 bases from J, with 10 bases between. CDR3 in amino acids: CSADSLSNYGYTF. CDR3 DNA, as far as it was read: TGCAGTGCTGACAGCCTCTCTAACTATGGC.

Notes on this clone: The junction shows a germline mismatch at one end, possibly a read error. Partial CDR3 DNA: TGCAGTGCTCGAGACAGGGGGACGACCGGGGAG. Translating it yields CSARDRGTTGE. The complete CDR3 sequence is CSARDRGTTGELFF. The chain carries TRBV20-1 and TRBJ2-2, with 9 bases aligning to TRBD1. The read stops 3 residues short of the end of the CDR3; the missing end is completed from the germline J gene. This CDR3 comprises 14 residues. Germline values: CDR1 DFQATT, CDR2 SNEGSKA (reference sequence).

A remark on this clone: The observed sequence ends 3 residues before the CDR3 terminus, with the missing tail filled in from the germline J gene. This chain links TRBV6-2 or TRBV6-3 with TRBJ2-7; D is ambiguous. The CDR3 is made up of 13 amino acids. Germline CDR1 MNHEY, CDR2 SVGEGT. Trimming pared 6 bases from V and 2 bases from J, leaving 11 bases between. The part of the CDR3 DNA that was read is TGTGCCAGCAGCCAGGTCCTAACCTACGAG. It codes for CASSQVLTYE. The whole CDR3 region reads CASSQVLTYEQYF.

In the case of this clone: Coverage ceases 3 residues before the CDR3 finishes, and the germline J gene fills in the end. J is TRBJ2-7 and V is TRBV19; 7 bases match TRBD1. After removal of 6 bases from V and 0 bases from J, the junction contained 8 bases not matched to a gene. Germline assignment: CDR1 LNHDA and CDR2 SQIVND (reference sequence). The CDR3 is 15 residues long. The CDR3 DNA, read in part, is TGTGCCAGTAGCAGACACCGGGACAGCTCCTACGAG. Its translation: CASSRHRDSSYE. The whole CDR3 protein is CASSRHRDSSYEQYF.

According to its frequency, this clone is medium-sized. The missing CDR3 end, 3 residues past where the read stops, is filled in from the germline J gene. The gene calls are TRBV7-2 and TRBJ2-1; 8 bases align to TRBD2. J lost 7 bases, V lost 0 bases, and 5 bases had no gene match. The CDR3 extends over 15 amino acids. The germline gives CDR1 SGHTA, CDR2 FQGNSA. The sequenced part of the CDR3 DNA is TGTGCCAGCAGCTTAGCAAGCGGGGGTCTAAATGAG. Protein product: CASSLASGGLNE. The whole CDR3 reads CASSLASGGLNEQFF.

Remarks on this clone: The read is 3 residues too short to cover the CDR3 end, so that end is filled in from the germline J gene. The gene calls are TRBV2 and TRBJ2-1; maybe TRBD1 (6 bases). V was clipped by 4 bases and J by 0 bases, with 10 bases between them. Germline assignment: CDR1 SNHLY and CDR2 FYNNEI. This CDR3 comprises 15 residues. Incomplete CDR3 DNA: TGTGCCAGCAGTGTGGGACAAAGCTCCTACAATGAG. Translating it yields CASSVGQSSYNE. The whole CDR3 reads CASSVGQSSYNEQFF. The whole variable domain, filled in from reference TRBV2 and TRBJ2-1, reads EPEVTQTPSHQVTQMGQEVILRCVPISNHLYFYWYRQILGQKVEFLVSFYNNEISEKSEIFDDQFSVERPDGSNFTLKIRSTKLEDSAMYFCASSVGQSSYNEQFFGPGTRLTVL.

In the case of this clone: With the read ending 3 residues before the CDR3 end, the germline J gene is used to fill in that end. The chain uses TRBV5-6 and TRBJ1-2; no clear D. V lost 0 bases and J lost 4, with 10 bases in between. Germline V gene sequence: CDR1 SGHDT, CDR2 YYEEEE. The CDR3 is made up of 14 amino acids. The CDR3 protein is CASSLGQAIYGYTF. The part of the CDR3 DNA that was read is TGTGCCAGCAGCTTGGGGCAGGCAATCTATGGC.